These T cell receptor beta chains were read from a single sample in a study of T cell changes during pregnancy in multiple sclerosis. Assay: immunoSEQ multiplex PCR; the TCRdb copy retains only in-frame clones and omits some. The repertoire has around 34,000 clones, about nine tenths of them found once; the top ten carry under 6%. The sample consisted of CD8+ T cells from peripheral blood mononuclear cells, taken after pregnancy. These receptors all come from a female donor with multiple sclerosis, enrolled in a pregnancy study. CDR3s include the opening cysteine and the closing phenylalanine or tryptophan. The order of the fields is J gene, clone size, V gene, D gene, CDR3 DNA, CDR3 protein. The D gene is left open where the match is weak. Size is omitted from some rows. Given values are once, few, many or a class for expanded clones.

TRBJ2-7	NA	TRBV30	NA	TGTGCCGGGTACACGGACAGTCGCCTCGAGCAGTACTTC	CAGYTDSRLEQYF
TRBJ2-1	medium-sized	TRBV5-6	NA	TGTGCCAGCAGCTGGTGGAGGGGCGCCAATGAGCAGTTCTTC	CASSWWRGANEQFF
TRBJ1-1	NA	TRBV5-8	NA	TGTGCCAGCAGCTTGTCTGGAGACGATAGAGCTTTCTTT	CASSLSGDDRAFF
TRBJ2-1	NA	TRBV29-1	NA	TGCAGCGGGGGAGGCGGAGAGCAGTTCTTC	CSGGGGEQFF
TRBJ1-1	few	TRBV9	NA	TGTGCCAGCAGCGTTCAGGCTTTGAACACTGAAGCTTTCTTT	CASSVQALNTEAFF
TRBJ2-7	NA	TRBV6-5	TRBD2	TGTGCCAGCAGTTTGATGGTAGCGGGGACTTACGAGCAGTACTTC	CASSLMVAGTYEQYF
TRBJ2-1	NA	TRBV6-6	TRBD1	TGTGCCAGCAGCCTGGGACAGGAGTCCTACAATGAGCAGTTCTTC	CASSLGQESYNEQFF
TRBJ2-2	NA	TRBV7-2	NA	TGTGCCAGCAGCTTAGCGGGGGCCTACACCGGGGAGCTGTTTTTT	CASSLAGAYTGELFF
TRBJ2-1	NA	TRBV4-3	TRBD1	TGCGCCAGCAGCCAAGAAAGGGGGCTCTCCTACAATGAGCAGTTCTTC	CASSQERGLSYNEQFF
TRBJ2-3	NA	TRBV5-4	TRBD1	TGTGCCAGCAGCTTGGTAGGGCAGGGGGCAACAGATACGCAGTATTTT	CASSLVGQGATDTQYF
TRBJ1-4	NA	TRBV19	NA	TGTGCCAGTAGTATCCCGGGGGCAACTAATGAAAAACTGTTTTTT	CASSIPGATNEKLFF
TRBJ2-7	many	TRBV19	NA	TGTGCCAGTAGTATAGGACAGGTTCACTACGAGCAGTACTTC	CASSIGQVHYEQYF
TRBJ2-2	NA	TRBV9	NA	TGTGCCAGCAGCGAACTGATATCCGCGAACACCGGGGAGCTGTTTTTT	CASSELISANTGELFF
TRBJ2-3	once	TRBV7-3	TRBD2	TGTGCCAGCAGCTTTGCGGGGGGGCGGGATACGCAGTATTTT	CASSFAGGRDTQYF
TRBJ1-1	NA	TRBV30	TRBD1	TGTGCCTGGAGCGAGGGGCAGGGGGGTGAAGCTTTCTTT	CAWSEGQGGEAFF
TRBJ2-7	NA	TRBV6-4	TRBD2	TGTGCCAGCAGACTAGCGGGGGCCGAGCAGTACTTC	CASRLAGAEQYF
TRBJ2-1	once	TRBV5-5	NA	TGTGCCAGCAGCTTGGGTTTGGGGGGGCTAAATGAGCAGTTCTTC	CASSLGLGGLNEQFF
TRBJ2-1	NA	TRBV11-2	NA	TGTGCCAGCAGCCTCGGGGGAGACAATGAGCAGTTCTTC	CASSLGGDNEQFF
TRBJ1-4	NA	TRBV19	NA	TGTGCCAGTAACCCCTTTGGGAGGTCGAATGAAAAACTGTTTTTT	CASNPFGRSNEKLFF
TRBJ2-7	NA	TRBV2	TRBD2	TGTGCCAGCCCTGGACTAGCGAGCTCCTACGAGCAGTACTTC	CASPGLASSYEQYF
TRBJ2-3	once	TRBV25-1	NA	TGTGCCAGCAGTGAGTTTTCACTCACAGATACGCAGTATTTT	CASSEFSLTDTQYF
TRBJ2-7	NA	TRBV18	TRBD2	TGTGCCAGCTCACTTACTCAAGCGGGGGACCTTTACGAGCAGTACTTC	CASSLTQAGDLYEQYF
TRBJ2-3	NA	TRBV5-1	NA	TGCGCCAGCAGCTTGGCGGACAGCTCGCTTTCGGATACGCAGTATTTT	CASSLADSSLSDTQYF
TRBJ2-5	NA	TRBV13	TRBD1	TGTGCCAGCAGCAGCCATACAGGGGGCAGGCAAGAGACCCAGTACTTC	CASSSHTGGRQETQYF
TRBJ1-1	once	TRBV5-1	TRBD1	TGCGCCAGCAGCTTGGCGACAGGGCAAATGAACACTGAAGCTTTCTTT	CASSLATGQMNTEAFF
TRBJ1-1	NA	TRBV9	NA	TGTGCCAGCAGCGCCCGAGGAACCCCAGCAGTTGAGAACACTGAAGCTTTCTTT	CASSARGTPAVENTEAFF
TRBJ1-2	NA	TRBV6-6	TRBD1	TGTGCCAGCAGTCAGGGACAGGCCGTCTTGATCGATGGCTACACCTTC	CASSQGQAVLIDGYTF
TRBJ2-1	NA	TRBV27	NA	TGTGCCAGCAGGCTTGGGGCGGCAGGCTCCTACAATGAGCAGTTCTTC	CASRLGAAGSYNEQFF
TRBJ1-2	NA	TRBV6-4	TRBD1	TGTGCCAGCAGTGAGCCTGGGACAGGGAATGGCTACACCTTC	CASSEPGTGNGYTF
TRBJ2-3	NA	TRBV29-1	NA	TGCAGCGTTGAAGGACTACTGAGCGGGACAGATACGCAGTATTTT	CSVEGLLSGTDTQYF
TRBJ2-3	NA	TRBV7-6	NA	TGTGCCAGCAGCCAAGCCGGGGGGCCGCGAGATACGCAGTATTTT	CASSQAGGPRDTQYF
TRBJ2-7	NA	TRBV7-9	NA	TGTGCCAGCAGCTTAGCGCGCGACAGTAGGGCGTACGAGCAGTACTTC	CASSLARDSRAYEQYF
TRBJ1-4	NA	TRBV27	TRBD1	TGTGCCAGCGCCAGGGACAGGGTCGATGAACTTGAAAAACTGTTTTTT	CASARDRVDELEKLFF
TRBJ1-1	NA	TRBV5-1	TRBD1	TGCGCCAGCAGCTTGGACAGGGGGCTTACTGAAGCTTTCTTT	CASSLDRGLTEAFF
TRBJ1-1	NA	TRBV5-4	NA	TGTGCCAGCAGCTTCGGAGCGAACACTGAAGCTTTCTTT	CASSFGANTEAFF
TRBJ1-5	NA	TRBV7-9	NA	TGTGCCAGCAGCCTCGGGTCGGGCAATCAGCCCCAGCATTTT	CASSLGSGNQPQHF
TRBJ1-2	few	TRBV29-1	TRBD1	TGCAGCGTGGGGCCGACAGGGGACTATGGCTACACCTTC	CSVGPTGDYGYTF
TRBJ1-2	NA	TRBV19	NA	TGTGCCAGTAGTATATCGGGAGGCAACTATGGCTACACCTTC	CASSISGGNYGYTF
TRBJ1-2	NA	TRBV11-2	TRBD1	TGTGCCAGCAGCTTCACACCCGGGACAGGCACTCGTCCGTATGGCTACACCTTC	CASSFTPGTGTRPYGYTF
TRBJ2-5	NA	TRBV27	NA	TGTGCCAGCAGTCTAACCAGATCAGGGTACCAGTACTTC	CASSLTRSGYQYF
TRBJ2-2	once	TRBV5-1	NA	TGCGCCAGCAATCAGGTTCAGGGAGGCACCGGGGAGCTGTTTTTT	CASNQVQGGTGELFF
TRBJ2-7	NA	TRBV18	NA	TGTGCCAGCTCCCCAGGGGGGGGCGGCGAGCAGTACTTC	CASSPGGGGEQYF
TRBJ2-7	NA	TRBV11-2	TRBD1	TGTGCCAGCAGCTTAGTCGACGCAGGGGGATCCTACGAGCAGTACTTC	CASSLVDAGGSYEQYF